This passage covers 2 T cell receptor beta chains from one sample sequenced in a study of vaccination effects on CD4 cells after COVID-19. No antigen has been identified for these receptors. Within the ViraFEST assay, antigen-specific CD4+ T cells underwent expansion with viral peptide pools prior to sequencing. Following culture for about ten days, CD4+ T cells were isolated. Having tested negative for nucleocapsid antibodies, the vaccine recipients showed no prior SARS-CoV-2 infection. Sequenced by immunoSEQ multiplex PCR; TCRdb stores in-frame clones only, minus some. The sample includes roughly 50,000 clones, nearly 80% of them seen just once. Sequencing used CD4+ T cells from PBMCs cultured with HCoV-OC43 spike peptides, obtained before COVID-19 vaccination. Described subset: HCoV-OC43 spike overlapping peptide pool stimulation. The receptors stem from a human donor who received a COVID-19 vaccine.

J is TRBJ2-7 and V is TRBV6-1, with 11 bases that match TRBD2. CDR3 length: 15 amino acids. From germline, CDR1 is MNHNS and CDR2 SASEGT. V lost 3 bases and J lost 3; bases outside the gene matches: 4. CDR3 loop: CASSDPGLADYEQYV. CDR3 DNA sequence: TGTGCCAGCAGTGACCCGGGACTAGCGGACTACGAGCAGTACGTC.

The genes are TRBV30 and TRBJ1-2; D possibly corresponds to TRBD1 (6 bases). There are 14 residues in the CDR3. The germline gives CDR1 GTSNPN, CDR2 SVGIG (reference sequence). Trimming removed 5 bases at V and 4 bases at J, with 17 bases between. CDR3 in DNA: TGTGCCTGGGCAACGAGCAGGGGCCCCTATGGCTACACCTTC. The encoded protein is CAWATSRGPYGYTF.